The rows below give T cell receptor beta chains drawn from one sample of a study of blood T cell repertoires in COVID-19. Profiled with immunoSEQ multiplex PCR; TCRdb holds only in-frame clones, not every one. The sample lists 200,000 to 300,000 clones; around 90% were seen once. The sample taken for sequencing was peripheral blood. The receptors here all came from a person aged 18 to 35 with COVID-19, enrolled during active disease. CDR3s include the opening cysteine and the closing phenylalanine or tryptophan. The order of the fields is J gene, clone size, V gene, D gene, CDR3 protein, CDR3 DNA. A D gene is named only where the DNA matches it firmly. The size entry is marked missing in some rows and otherwise reads once, few, many or a size class.

J: TRBJ2-7
size: NA
V: TRBV29-1
D: NA
CDR3: CSVLSYEQYF
DNA: TGCAGCGTTCTCTCCTACGAGCAGTACTTC

J: TRBJ2-7
size: NA
V: TRBV5-4
D: NA
CDR3: CASSGLTGHGEQYF
DNA: TGTGCCAGCAGCGGACTGACGGGCCATGGCGAGCAGTACTTC

J: TRBJ1-2
size: NA
V: TRBV4-1
D: NA
CDR3: CASSQLNYGYTF
DNA: TGCGCCAGCAGCCAACTCAACTATGGCTACACCTTC

J: TRBJ2-5
size: NA
V: TRBV2
D: TRBD2
CDR3: CASSENLAGGETQYF
DNA: TGTGCCAGCAGTGAAAATCTAGCGGGAGGAGAGACCCAGTACTTC

J: TRBJ1-2
size: few
V: TRBV28
D: TRBD1
CDR3: CASSSPGVGRGDKGYTF
DNA: TGTGCCAGCTCCTCTCCCGGGGTGGGCAGGGGGGACAAGGGCTACACCTTC

J: TRBJ2-3
size: NA
V: TRBV3-1/TRBV3-2
D: TRBD1
CDR3: CASTKGQGRGDTQYF
DNA: TGTGCCAGCACCAAGGGACAGGGGAGGGGAGATACGCAGTATTTT

J: TRBJ2-1
size: NA
V: TRBV6-2/TRBV6-3
D: TRBD2
CDR3: CASSNGREGSEQFF
DNA: TGTGCCAGCAGTAACGGGCGGGAGGGTAGTGAGCAGTTCTTC

J: TRBJ2-1
size: once
V: TRBV27
D: TRBD2
CDR3: CASSLLAGYNEQFF
DNA: TGTGCCAGCAGCCTGCTAGCGGGATACAATGAGCAGTTCTTC

J: TRBJ1-4
size: NA
V: TRBV5-1
D: TRBD1
CDR3: CASSLRTGGGNNEKLFF
DNA: TGCGCCAGCAGCTTGCGGACAGGGGGCGGTAATAATGAAAAACTGTTTTTT

J: TRBJ2-7
size: NA
V: TRBV7-8
D: TRBD2
CDR3: CASSTTSGAYEQYF
DNA: TGTGCCAGCAGCACGACTAGCGGGGCCTACGAGCAGTACTTC

J: TRBJ2-3
size: NA
V: TRBV5-8
D: NA
CDR3: CASSFGGPGVDTQYF
DNA: TGTGCCAGCAGCTTCGGCGGCCCGGGAGTAGATACGCAGTATTTT

J: TRBJ2-3
size: NA
V: TRBV9
D: NA
CDR3: CASSGLGTGADTQYF
DNA: TGTGCCAGCAGTGGTTTGGGGACGGGAGCCGATACGCAGTATTTT

J: TRBJ2-3
size: NA
V: TRBV27
D: NA
CDR3: CASSFVRSTDTQYF
DNA: TGTGCCAGCAGTTTTGTACGGAGTACCGATACGCAGTATTTT

J: TRBJ1-2
size: NA
V: TRBV10-2
D: TRBD1
CDR3: CASSDLGQGVPNYGYTF
DNA: TGCGCCAGCAGTGACCTTGGACAGGGGGTACCTAACTATGGCTACACCTTC

J: TRBJ2-7
size: NA
V: TRBV7-9
D: NA
CDR3: CASSLRQATYEQYF
DNA: TGTGCCAGCAGCTTAAGGCAGGCGACCTACGAGCAGTACTTC

J: TRBJ2-2
size: NA
V: TRBV7-9
D: TRBD2
CDR3: CASRGAAGEGNTGELFF
DNA: TGTGCCAGCAGAGGGGCTGCGGGAGAGGGGAACACCGGGGAGCTGTTTTTT

J: TRBJ1-2
size: NA
V: TRBV6-1
D: TRBD1
CDR3: CASSELQGRGYTF
DNA: TGTGCCAGCAGTGAGCTACAGGGGAGAGGCTACACCTTC

J: TRBJ2-7
size: once
V: TRBV4-1
D: TRBD2
CDR3: CASSQDGREGSYEQYF
DNA: TGCGCCAGCAGCCAAGATGGGCGGGAGGGGTCCTACGAGCAGTACTTC

J: TRBJ1-2
size: NA
V: TRBV6-5
D: NA
CDR3: CASRPWGREEPLYTF
DNA: TGTGCCAGCAGACCCTGGGGCAGGGAGGAGCCCTTGTACACCTTC

J: TRBJ2-7
size: NA
V: TRBV2
D: TRBD2
CDR3: CASSGLTSGSYEQYF
DNA: TGTGCCAGCAGCGGATTGACTAGCGGGAGCTACGAGCAGTACTTC

J: TRBJ2-1
size: NA
V: TRBV29-1
D: NA
CDR3: CSVRLYNEQFF
DNA: TGCAGCGTTAGACTTTACAATGAGCAGTTCTTC

J: TRBJ2-4
size: NA
V: TRBV4-1
D: TRBD2
CDR3: CASSPQGLAVWAKNIQYF
DNA: TGCGCCAGCAGCCCCCAAGGACTAGCGGTGTGGGCCAAAAACATTCAGTACTTC

J: TRBJ2-5
size: NA
V: TRBV10-3
D: TRBD2
CDR3: CAISERTSGNQETQYF
DNA: TGTGCCATCAGTGAGCGGACTAGCGGGAACCAAGAGACCCAGTACTTC

J: TRBJ2-7
size: NA
V: TRBV19
D: TRBD2
CDR3: CASSIVAGEYEQYF
DNA: TGTGCCAGTAGTATAGTGGCGGGAGAGTACGAGCAGTACTTC

J: TRBJ2-5
size: NA
V: TRBV6-4
D: TRBD2
CDR3: CASSSHEPGLAGAQETQYF
DNA: TGTGCCAGCAGTTCCCATGAACCGGGACTAGCGGGAGCCCAAGAGACCCAGTACTTC

J: TRBJ1-2
size: NA
V: TRBV13
D: TRBD1
CDR3: CASSSLTGATGYGYTF
DNA: TGTGCCAGCAGCTCTTTAACAGGGGCGACTGGCTATGGCTACACCTTC

J: TRBJ2-3
size: NA
V: TRBV5-4
D: TRBD2
CDR3: CASSIGLAGVPDTQYF
DNA: TGTGCCAGCAGCATAGGACTAGCGGGAGTTCCAGATACGCAGTATTTT

J: TRBJ1-2
size: NA
V: TRBV5-6
D: NA
CDR3: CASSPGAVHYYTF
DNA: TGTGCCAGCAGCCCGGGAGCGGTTCATTACTACACCTTC